These 17 T cell receptor beta chains were sequenced from one sample in a study of control samples from healthy donors and cancer patients. Clones were sequenced by immunoSEQ multiplex PCR, and TCRdb holds only the in-frame ones, with some missing. The sample has about 83,000 clones; 91% are singletons. The material sequenced was blood. The receptor source for this set is a man in his thirties or forties in good health.

This clone was seen a few times. V is TRBV15 and J is TRBJ1-1; unclear D gene. V was trimmed by 0 bases and J by 0 bases, leaving 26 bases between them. CDR1 and CDR2 (germline): LNHNV, YYDKDF (reference sequence). The CDR3 is 21 residues long. CDR3 loop: CATSRDDLLSERPYMNTEAFF. CDR3 sequence (DNA): TGTGCCACCAGCAGAGATGACCTCCTATCTGAAAGACCATATATGAACACTGAAGCTTTCTTT.

The chain carries TRBV4-1 and TRBJ1-5; D is unresolved. Trimming took off 5 bases at V and 5 bases at J, with 13 bases between the two ends. The CDR3 totals 14 residues. Germline V gene lookup returns CDR1 MGHRA and CDR2 YSYEKL. The DNA for the CDR3 is TGCGCCAGCAGCTCGGGCAGCCGCGATCAGCCCCAGCATTTT. Translation gives CASSSGSRDQPQHF.

This chain uses TRBV4-3 with TRBJ2-7; D is ambiguous. The CDR3 covers 13 residues. The V end lost 0 bases, the J end lost 1 base, and 4 bases lay between the germline ends. Germline CDR1 is LGHNA and CDR2 is YSLEER. The CDR3 spells CASSQETSYEQYF. CDR3 nucleotide sequence: TGCGCCAGCAGCCAAGAGACATCCTACGAGCAGTACTTC.

The genes are TRBV13 and TRBJ1-6; no clear D gene. Germline CDR1 PRHDT, CDR2 FYEKMQ (reference sequence). This CDR3 region has 13 residues. Trimming removed 10 bases at V and 7 bases at J, with 14 bases between. The CDR3 nucleotides read TGTGCCATCGCCGAAGGACCGAATTCACCCCTCCACTTT. As protein: CAIAEGPNSPLHF.

The chain couples TRBV12-5 to TRBJ2-7, with a weak D call TRBD1 (6 bases). V lost 3 bases and J lost 3, with 24 bases in between. Germline V gene lookup returns CDR1 LGHNT and CDR2 FRNRAP. This CDR3 is 18 amino acids long. This chain's CDR3 is CASGFSPPDRLQIYEQYF. The CDR3 DNA reads as TGTGCTAGTGGTTTCTCCCCCCCCGACAGGCTGCAAATCTACGAGCAGTACTTC.

This clone was seen a handful of times. The rearrangement joins TRBV11-2 to TRBJ2-7; no clear D gene. From germline, CDR1 is SGHAT and CDR2 FQNNGV. Deletions cut 2 bases from V and 3 bases from J, with 2 bases between. The CDR3 runs to 11 residues. CDR3 nucleotides: TGTGCCAGCAGCTTAATCTACGAGCAGTACTTC. Residues: CASSLIYEQYF.

This clone appeared a few times. The rearrangement uses TRBV7-8 and TRBJ1-4; D not resolved. CDR1 and CDR2 (germline): SGHVS, FQNEAQ. This CDR3 contains 12 residues. V lost 0 bases and J 13 bases, leaving 9 bases between the germline ends. DNA of the CDR3: TGTGCCAGCAGCTTAGCGGCCAGTACACTGTTTTTT. Amino acids: CASSLAASTLFF.

The genes are TRBV7-9 and TRBJ1-1; D is unresolved. V lost 7 bases, J lost 4 bases, and 10 bases lay in between. Germline CDR1 and CDR2: SEHNR and FQNEAQ (reference sequence). The CDR3 is 12 amino acids. The CDR3 is CASNHMGTEAFF. The CDR3 DNA reads as TGTGCCAGCAACCACATGGGCACTGAAGCTTTCTTT.

The chain couples TRBV27 to TRBJ1-6; TRBD1 might be the D (5 bases). This CDR3 spans 14 amino acids. Between the trimmed V and J ends, which lost 3 bases and 10 bases, there was a span of 13 bases. The germline V gene has CDR1 MNHEY and CDR2 SMNVEV (reference sequence). The CDR3 nucleotides read TGTGCCAGCAGTTTCTCTGACAGCGGATCACCCCTCCACTTT. It specifies CASSFSDSGSPLHF.

J is TRBJ2-1 and V is TRBV9, with 13 bases lining up with TRBD2. The V gene end was trimmed by 3 bases and the J gene end by 6 bases; junction bases not matched to a gene: 6. Germline V CDR1 and CDR2: SGDLS, YYNGEE. CDR3 length: 16 amino acids. The CDR3 sequence: CASSASLAGGSNEQFF. DNA of the CDR3: TGTGCCAGCAGCGCGTCACTAGCGGGGGGGTCCAATGAGCAGTTCTTC.

This clone was recorded once. The chain recombines TRBV28 with TRBJ1-3; D gene unclear. The length of the CDR3 is 12 residues. Germline-derived CDR1 and CDR2 are MDHEN and SYDVKM. The germline V and J ends were trimmed by 6 bases and 2 bases, with 5 bases remaining between them. Written as DNA, the CDR3 is TGTGCCAGCAGCGGGCCTGGAAACACCATATATTTT. Translating gives CASSGPGNTIYF.

This sequence joins TRBV6-7 and TRBJ1-5, with D possibly being TRBD1 (5 bases). TRBV6-7 is annotated as an ORF whose role is uncertain. Trimming left V 9 bases short and J 0 bases short, with 12 bases between. The CDR3 spans 14 residues. The DNA of the CDR3 is TGTGCCAGTCCTTTACAGGATAGCAATCAGCCCCAGCATTTT. This gives the protein CASPLQDSNQPQHF.

The rearrangement links TRBV28 to TRBJ2-7; D not resolved. Looked up from germline, CDR1 is MDHEN and CDR2 is SYDVKM. The CDR3 has 12 amino acids. Trimming stripped 4 bases from V and 5 bases from J, with 9 bases between. The CDR3 protein is CASSSSLHEQYF. The CDR3 DNA reads TGTGCCAGCAGTTCATCACTCCACGAGCAGTACTTC.

The rearrangement uses TRBV10-1 and TRBJ1-5, with 7 bases aligning to TRBD1. Germline values: CDR1 WNHNN, CDR2 SYGVQD (reference sequence). CDR3 length equals 18 residues. The J segment lost 0 bases and the V segment lost 4 bases, leaving 12 bases of the junction unmatched. The CDR3 spells CASSGGTAEGYSNQPQHF. The DNA of the CDR3 is TGCGCCAGCAGTGGGGGGACAGCTGAAGGATATAGCAATCAGCCCCAGCATTTT.

This clone came up once. V and J are TRBV3-1 (or the pseudogene TRBV3-2) and TRBJ1-1; D unclear. CDR3 size: 16 residues. Per germline, CDR1 LGHDT and CDR2 YNNKEL (reference sequence). The V end lost 4 bases, the J end lost 4 bases, and 19 bases lay between the germline ends. CDR3 residues: CASSLQPLGVGTEAFF. The CDR3, as DNA: TGTGCCAGCAGCCTTCAGCCCCTTGGAGTAGGCACTGAAGCTTTCTTT.

V is TRBV11-2 and J is TRBJ1-4, with no clear D. Germline CDR1 reads SGHAT; CDR2 reads FQNNGV. With 1 base removed from V and 7 bases from J, the gap between germline ends came to 10 bases. There are 14 residues in the CDR3. CDR3 sequence: CASSLGGYGEKLFF. The CDR3 DNA reads as TGTGCCAGCAGCTTAGGGGGTTACGGTGAAAAACTGTTTTTT.

This clone was observed once. This sequence joins TRBV5-5 and TRBJ1-3; D remains unclear. Germline V gene lookup returns CDR1 SGHKS and CDR2 YYEKEE (reference sequence). Trimming took 0 bases from V and 0 from J, leaving 10 bases between them. The CDR3 is made up of 16 amino acids. This CDR3 is CASSLGQAFSGNTIYF. The CDR3 DNA sequence: TGTGCCAGCAGCTTGGGACAAGCTTTCTCTGGAAACACCATATATTTT.